This TCR beta chain was found in a study of blood T cell repertoires in COVID-19. Study as a whole: Samples came from the United States, Italy and Spain, spanning acute and convalescent COVID-19. T cells, B-cell-depleted T cells, or PBMCs provided the cDNA or gDNA that served as material.

Authors' data handling: Amplified reference gene primers provided the basis for estimating nucleated cell counts. Repertoires were generated with immunoSEQ multiplex PCR, while TCRdb's copy carries only in-frame clones and drops some. V, J and clone size were drawn from that table, and D and trimming were deduced from the DNA. This table has some 220,000 clones, around four fifths appearing once. The CDR3 has 14 amino acids. V dropped 1 base and J dropped 4 bases, with 11 bases sitting between them. Germline V lookup: CDR1 SEHNR, CDR2 FQNEAQ (reference sequence). This clonotype originated in a woman aged 60-75 years who had recovered from COVID-19. This chain links TRBV7-9 with TRBJ2-7; D might be TRBD1 (6 bases). Source material: peripheral blood. CDR3 bases: TGTGCCAGCAGCTTAGGGAACAGGGCTTACGAGCAGTACTTC. Translating it yields CASSLGNRAYEQYF.